A single sample gave rise to the 5 T cell receptor beta chains below, sequenced in a study of blood T cell repertoires in COVID-19. Libraries were prepared by immunoSEQ multiplex PCR; TCRdb keeps only in-frame clonotypes and omits some of them. The table shows under 85,000 clones, with nearly 90% occurring only once. Material for sequencing was peripheral blood. The receptors stem from a man between 65 and 85 years old with acute or convalescent COVID-19.

The CDR3 sequence is CASSQGAAGGQETQYF. For the CDR3, the DNA is TGTGCCAGCAGCCAAGGTGCAGCGGGGGGGCAAGAGACCCAGTACTTC. The J gene is TRBJ2-5, the V gene TRBV3-1 (or the pseudogene TRBV3-2); 10 bases are shared with TRBD2. Unmatched junction bases numbered 4, after V lost 1 base and J lost 2 bases. Per germline, CDR1 LGHDT and CDR2 YNNKEL (reference sequence). This CDR3 comprises 16 residues.

This clone has just a few counts. V usage is TRBV5-8 and J usage is TRBJ2-7, with 10 positions matching TRBD1. Germline CDR1 reads SGHTS; CDR2 reads YDEGEE. This CDR3 has 16 residues. The V and J ends lost 3 bases and 4 bases, in that order; junction bases with no gene match: 10. CDR3 DNA: TGTGCCAGCAGCTCCGTGGGACAGGGGACATTTTACGAGCAGTACTTC. It is translated as CASSSVGQGTFYEQYF. Combining the CDR3 with reference TRBV5-8 and TRBJ2-7 gives the whole variable domain EAGVTQSPTHLIKTRGQQATLRCSPISGHTSVYWYQQALGLGLQFLLWYDEGEERNRGNFPPRFSGRQFPNYSSELNVNALELEDSALYLCASSSVGQGTFYEQYFGPGTRLTVT.

This clone was counted once. This chain uses TRBV27 with TRBJ2-3; TRBD2 matches 7 bases. J was trimmed by 5 bases and V by 6 bases; bases with no gene match: 8. The CDR3 is 14 amino acids. The germline V gene encodes CDR1 MNHEY and CDR2 SMNVEV (reference sequence). The chain's CDR3 is CASRASGSRDTQYF. As DNA, the CDR3 is TGTGCCAGCAGGGCTAGCGGCTCGAGAGATACGCAGTATTTT.

The CDR3 DNA follows: TGTGCCAGCAGCTTAAGCCCACTAGAGAAGCAGTTCTTC. This sequence encodes CASSLSPLEKQFF. This sequence joins TRBV7-3 and TRBJ2-1, with a tentative D call TRBD2 (5 bases). Germline CDR1 and CDR2: SGHTA and FQGTGA. The ends were cut back, 1 base at V and 11 bases at J, with 12 bases in the middle. The CDR3 totals 13 residues. The full variable domain, with the rest looked up from reference TRBV7-3 and TRBJ2-1, is GAGVSQTPSNKVTEKGKYVELRCDPISGHTALYWYRQSLGQGPEFLIYFQGTGAADDSGLPNDRFFAVRPEGSVSTLKIQRTERGDSAVYLCASSLSPLEKQFFGPGTRLTVL.

The chain employs TRBV2 and TRBJ1-2, with D hard to call. CDR3 length: 13 residues. Trimming stripped 0 bases from V and 4 bases from J, with 6 bases between. In germline, CDR1 is SNHLY, CDR2 FYNNEI. The CDR3 sequence is CASSEAQVYGYTF. Here the CDR3 DNA reads TGTGCCAGCAGTGAAGCTCAGGTCTATGGCTACACCTTC.